The 28 T cell receptor beta chains given below trace back to one sample, sequenced in a study of vaccination and CD4 T cells after COVID-19. No antigen has been assigned to these receptors. Specified treatment: approximately nine-day PBMC culture with coronavirus spike peptide pools or control peptides (ViraFEST assay). Sequenced with the Oncomine TCR Beta short-read assay was DNA taken from cultured CD4+ T cells. One entry per CDR3 protein results from TCRdb running MiXCR on the PCR reads. The sample shows about 19,000 distinct CDR3 sequences, just over 60% of them seen only once. Source material: CD4+ T cells from blood, cultured in vitro. The receptors come from a human donor who had recovered from COVID-19.

The chain combines TRBV20-1 with TRBJ2-2; TRBD2 might be the D (5 bases). With 3 bases removed from V and 6 bases from J, the gap between germline ends came to 17 bases. Germline V lookup: CDR1 DFQATT, CDR2 SNEGSKA (reference sequence). This CDR3 comprises 15 residues. The CDR3 DNA reads as TGCAGTGCTAGTCGGGGAACTGTGTCCGCCGGGGAGCTGTTTTTT. Translation: CSASRGTVSAGELFF.

This chain joins TRBV28 and TRBJ2-7; D ambiguous. Germline CDR1 is MDHEN and CDR2 is SYDVKM. The CDR3 runs to 11 residues. With 8 bases removed from V and 4 bases from J, the gap between germline ends came to 9 bases. The DNA for the CDR3 is TGTGCCAGCGGGCGGTATTACGAGCAGTACTTC. Translation: CASGRYYEQYF.

This clonotype was picked up one time. The chain uses TRBV7-2 and TRBJ1-1; weak D call: TRBD1 (5 bases). The V end was cut by 7 bases, the J end by 3 bases, with 18 bases between. The CDR3 sequence is 15 residues long. Germline CDR1 SGHTA, CDR2 FQGNSA. The DNA for the CDR3 is TGTGCCAGCACAAAACGGGGATCGGGGGACACTGAAGCTTTCTTT. It codes for CASTKRGSGDTEAFF.

The chain employs TRBV6-1 and TRBJ2-1, with TRBD1 identical over 9 bases. Germline assignment: CDR1 MNHNS and CDR2 SASEGT. V lost 4 bases to trimming and J lost 8 bases; unmatched junction nucleotides: 3. The CDR3 is made up of 13 amino acids. CDR3 region: CASSVTGGYEQFF. The DNA of the CDR3 is TGTGCCAGCAGTGTTACAGGGGGCTATGAGCAGTTCTTC.

In DNA, the CDR3 is TGTGCCAGTAGTATAGATGTAGGGTCAGGCAGGGCCAACGTCCTGACTTTC. Encoded protein: CASSIDVGSGRANVLTF. This chain connects TRBV19 to TRBJ2-6; D not resolved. The CDR3 spans 17 residues. Deletions cut 0 bases from V and 5 bases from J, with 14 bases between. Germline V gene sequence: CDR1 LNHDA, CDR2 SQIVND (reference sequence).

The chain is built from TRBV27 and TRBJ1-4, with TRBD1 identical over 7 bases. Germline V gene sequence: CDR1 MNHEY, CDR2 SMNVEV (reference sequence). The CDR3 contains 16 residues. After removal of 6 bases from V and 6 bases from J, the junction contained 13 bases not matched to a gene. CDR3 DNA: TGTGCCAGCAGCCAGTGGACAGGCGCCGGGGATGAAAAACTGTTTTTT. Translated, it gives CASSQWTGAGDEKLFF. The full variable domain, its missing parts supplied by reference TRBV27 and TRBJ1-4, is EAQVTQNPRYLITVTGKKLTVTCSQNMNHEYMSWYRQDPGLGLRQIYYSMNVEVTDKGDVPEGYKVSRKEKRNFPLILESPSPNQTSLYFCASSQWTGAGDEKLFFGSGTQLSVL.

The chain couples TRBV6-1 to TRBJ1-5; no clear D gene. CDR3 length equals 17 residues. Germline-derived CDR1 and CDR2 are MNHNS and SASEGT. Trimming shortened V by 3 bases and J by 4 bases, and 19 bases separated the two germline ends. Here the CDR3 DNA reads TGTGCCAGCAGTGATGTGGGGAGAGTTTTCTGGAATCAGCCCCAGCATTTT. This codes for CASSDVGRVFWNQPQHF.

This clonotype was observed a handful of times. The V gene is TRBV20-1, the J gene TRBJ1-1, with TRBD1 matching over 11 bases. V lost 6 bases to trimming and J lost 11 bases; unmatched junction nucleotides: 11. CDR3 length equals 13 residues. Germline V gene lookup returns CDR1 DFQATT and CDR2 SNEGSKA (reference sequence). The CDR3 DNA follows: TGCAGTGCCCCAGAGGGGACAGGGGGATCGGCTTTCTTT. Encoded protein: CSAPEGTGGSAFF.

To note about this clonotype: At one end, the junction sequence differs from germline, possibly due to a read error. V gene TRBV7-6 combines with J gene TRBJ2-5, with D maybe TRBD2 (5 bases). The germline CDR1 and CDR2 sequences are SGHVS and FNYEAQ. The CDR3 length is 14 residues. In DNA form, the CDR3 reads TGTACCAGCAGCTCCCTAGCCGGACAAGAGACCCAGTACTTC. Amino acid sequence: CTSSSLAGQETQYF.

This clonotype appeared a few times. V gene TRBV11-2 combines with J gene TRBJ1-1; tentatively, D is TRBD1 (5 bases). Per the germline V gene, CDR1 is SGHAT and CDR2 is FQNNGV. The CDR3 sequence is 15 residues long. V dropped 1 base and J dropped 0 bases, with 9 bases sitting between them. CDR3 sequence: CASSLGGTMNTEAFF. As DNA, the CDR3 is TGTGCCAGCAGCTTAGGGGGCACAATGAACACTGAAGCTTTCTTT.

The rearrangement uses TRBV7-9 and TRBJ1-2; D gene uncertain. CDR1 SEHNR and CDR2 FQNEAQ come from the germline V gene (reference sequence). The CDR3 is 12 residues long. The V end lost 5 bases, the J end lost 5 bases, and 9 bases lay between the germline ends. CDR3 amino acids: CASSPNGYGYTF. In DNA, the CDR3 is TGTGCCAGCAGCCCCAACGGGTATGGCTACACCTTC.

This clonotype showed up just a few times. The chain carries TRBV6-2 or TRBV6-3 and TRBJ1-1; the D is unclear. V lost 6 bases to trimming and J lost 6 bases, with 8 bases between them. Germline CDR1 and CDR2: MNHEY and SVGEGT. The CDR3 consists of 11 residues. CDR3 in amino acids: CASRLGPEAFF. CDR3 in DNA: TGTGCCAGCAGGCTTGGACCTGAAGCTTTCTTT.

The chain carries TRBV7-9 and TRBJ1-2; TRBD1 matches at 7 bases. Germline CDR1 SEHNR, CDR2 FQNEAQ (reference sequence). The CDR3 has 15 residues. The trim removed 4 bases at V and 8 bases at J, leaving 13 bases unmatched. The CDR3: CASSSPDRDSGGYTF. The CDR3 DNA is TGTGCCAGCAGCTCCCCCGACAGGGATAGTGGGGGCTACACCTTC. The whole variable domain, remainder taken from reference TRBV7-9 and TRBJ1-2, is DTGVSQNPRHKITKRGQNVTFRCDPISEHNRLYWYRQTLGQGPEFLTYFQNEAQLEKSRLLSDRFSAERPKGSFSTLEIQRTEQGDSAMYLCASSSPDRDSGGYTFGSGTRLTVV.

This chain links TRBV27 with TRBJ1-1; TRBD1 is a possible D gene (5 bases). Germline CDR1 reads MNHEY; CDR2 reads SMNVEV (reference sequence). This CDR3 region has 14 residues. V was clipped by 4 bases and J by 8 bases, with 17 bases between them. The CDR3 loop reads CASSSSGVGGEAFF. DNA of the CDR3: TGTGCCAGCAGTTCCTCCGGCGTGGGGGGAGAAGCTTTCTTT.

This clonotype was observed a few times. A junction boundary mismatches the germline segment, possibly from a read error. The V call is TRBV10-3, the J call TRBJ2-1; 7 bases are a match to TRBD2. Germline assignment: CDR1 ENHRY and CDR2 SYGVKD. The CDR3 loop spans 16 amino acids. The CDR3 loop is CASSEYRTSSYNEQFF. The CDR3 nucleotides are TGTGCCAGCAGTGAATATCGGACTAGCTCCTACAATGAGCAGTTCTTC.

The chain joins TRBV10-1 to TRBJ2-7, with 9 bases aligning to TRBD2. The V and J ends lost 2 bases and 5 bases, in that order; junction bases with no gene match: 7. CDR3 length: 15 residues. Germline loops: CDR1 WNHNN, CDR2 SYGVQD (reference sequence). In DNA, the CDR3 is TGCGCCAGCAGTGAGATGGGACTAGCTTTCAACGAGCAGTACTTC. Its translation is CASSEMGLAFNEQYF.

V and J are TRBV6-1 and TRBJ1-4; D possibly corresponds to TRBD1 (6 bases). CDR3 length: 12 amino acids. From germline, CDR1 is MNHNS and CDR2 SASEGT. Deletions cut 7 bases from V and 7 bases from J, with 10 bases between. CDR3 DNA sequence: TGTGCCAGCAAGGGGGAGGGTGAAAAACTGTTTTTT. Translation gives CASKGEGEKLFF.

The J gene is TRBJ1-1, the V gene TRBV11-2; D may be TRBD1 (5 bases). Between the trimmed V and J ends, which lost 3 bases and 0 bases, there was a span of 14 bases. Germline CDR1 SGHAT, CDR2 FQNNGV. There are 16 residues in the CDR3. The CDR3 loop reads CASSFGGAVMNTEAFF. The CDR3 DNA reads as TGTGCCAGCAGCTTCGGAGGGGCGGTAATGAACACTGAAGCTTTCTTT.

V gene TRBV19 combines with J gene TRBJ2-2; no clear D. V shed 5 bases and J shed 6 bases, with 10 bases lying between them. The CDR3 extends over 13 amino acids. CDR1 LNHDA and CDR2 SQIVND come from the germline V gene (reference sequence). As DNA, the CDR3 is TGTGCCAGTAGTCCCCATGGGGCCGGGGAGCTGTTTTTT. Amino acid sequence: CASSPHGAGELFF.

The J gene is TRBJ1-5, the V gene TRBV12-3 or TRBV12-4; 7 bases fit TRBD1. The CDR3 is 15 amino acids. J lost 3 bases, V lost 3 bases, and 5 bases had no gene match. CDR3 sequence (DNA): TGTGCCAGCAGTTTGACACAGGGGATCAATCAGCCCCAGCATTTT. This codes for CASSLTQGINQPQHF.

The gene calls are TRBV6-2 or TRBV6-3 and TRBJ1-5, with D perhaps matching TRBD1 (6 bases). Per germline, CDR1 MNHEY and CDR2 SVGEGT. There are 13 residues in the CDR3. Trimming left V 8 bases short and J 5 bases short, with 13 bases between. CDR3: CASGPNRDQPQHF. As DNA, the CDR3 is TGTGCCAGCGGCCCAAACAGGGATCAGCCCCAGCATTTT.

The rearrangement links TRBV28 to TRBJ1-5; 7 bases line up with TRBD1. The CDR3 spans 15 residues. Germline V gene data show CDR1 as MDHEN and CDR2 as SYDVKM. Trimming took 7 bases from V and 3 from J; bases not matched to a gene: 9. CDR3 sequence (DNA): TGTGCCAGCATGGCTCCGACAGGGAACAATCAGCCCCAGCATTTT. Translation: CASMAPTGNNQPQHF.

This clonotype was seen more than once but under ten times. The V and J genes are TRBV19 and TRBJ1-1; 9 positions match TRBD1. Germline lookup yields CDR1 LNHDA and CDR2 SQIVND (reference sequence). V lost 6 bases and J lost 1; bases outside the gene matches: 6. The CDR3 is 15 amino acids. In DNA, the CDR3 is TGTGCCAGTAGGAAACCGGGACAGGGGAACACTGAAGCTTTCTTT. It specifies CASRKPGQGNTEAFF.

About this clonotype: Mismatch with germline at one junction end may stem from a read error. The V gene is TRBV27, the J gene TRBJ2-2; TRBD2 matches at 8 bases. The CDR3 covers 16 residues. Germline loops: CDR1 MNHEY, CDR2 SMNVEV (reference sequence). DNA of the CDR3: TGTGCCAGCCCAGGGACTAGATTTGTGGAGTCCGGGGAGCCGTTTTTT. Translation: CASPGTRFVESGEPFF.

V usage is TRBV24-1 and J usage is TRBJ2-1; 9 positions match TRBD1. V dropped 4 bases and J dropped 2; count of bases not matched to a gene: 2. The germline CDR1 and CDR2 sequences are KGHDR and SFDVKD. The CDR3 runs to 15 residues. This CDR3 reads CATSETGGPYNEQFF. DNA for the CDR3: TGTGCCACCAGTGAGACAGGGGGACCCTACAATGAGCAGTTCTTC.

The chain joins TRBV28 to TRBJ1-1, with 10 bases matching TRBD1. The germline V gene encodes CDR1 MDHEN and CDR2 SYDVKM. Trimming at V came to 3 bases and at J to 4 bases, leaving 5 bases not matched to a gene. CDR3 length: 15 amino acids. In DNA form, the CDR3 reads TGTGCCAGCAGTTTGACAGGGGGCGTTGTCACTGAAGCTTTCTTT. This sequence encodes CASSLTGGVVTEAFF.

This clonotype turned up a few times. V and J are TRBV28 and TRBJ1-1; the match to TRBD1 covers 7 bases. This CDR3 spans 14 amino acids. Unmatched junction bases numbered 8, after V lost 6 bases and J lost 4 bases. Looked up from germline, CDR1 is MDHEN and CDR2 is SYDVKM. The CDR3 coding sequence is TGTGCCAGCAGCCCGGACCAGGGGGGCACTGAAGCTTTCTTT. Its translation: CASSPDQGGTEAFF.

The V gene is TRBV6-2 or TRBV6-3, the J gene TRBJ2-7, with D unresolved. The V gene lost 7 bases and the J gene lost 5 bases, with 15 bases spanning the gap. Germline CDR1 is MNHEY and CDR2 is SVGEGT. The CDR3 contains 13 residues. CDR3 DNA sequence: TGTGCCAGCAACCCAGACGGAGCCAACGAGCAGTACTTC. It translates to CASNPDGANEQYF.